The 27 T cell receptor beta chains given below trace back to one sample, sequenced in a study of early T cells in non-severe SARS-CoV-2 infection. One entry per CDR3 protein results from TCRdb running MiXCR on the 5' RACE reads. This table holds some 83,000 distinct CDR3 sequences, roughly 10% found once. The sequences come from whole blood, collected at baseline. The source is an adult who was a healthcare worker with PCR-confirmed SARS-CoV-2 infection or an uninfected control (not recorded which).

A few counts support this clonotype. The gene calls are TRBV19 and TRBJ2-7, with TRBD2 matching 12 bases. The CDR3 has 16 amino acids. V trimming: 6 bases; J trimming: 6 bases; junction bases outside the gene matches: 12. Germline V gene sequence: CDR1 LNHDA, CDR2 SQIVND (reference sequence). CDR3 amino acids: CASRHRTSGTGSEQYF. DNA of the CDR3: TGTGCCAGTAGACATCGGACTAGCGGGACCGGATCCGAGCAGTACTTC.

This chain connects TRBV28 to TRBJ2-7, with TRBD1 matching 7 bases. With V trimmed by 1 base and J by 3 bases, 6 bases remained unmatched. This CDR3 has 15 amino acids. The germline CDR1 and CDR2 sequences are MDHEN and SYDVKM. The CDR3 sequence is CASSLYRGRVYEQYF. DNA for the CDR3: TGTGCCAGCAGTTTATACAGGGGCCGAGTCTACGAGCAGTACTTC.

Only a few counts were recorded for this clonotype. This chain connects TRBV28 to TRBJ1-6; no definite D call. V lost 6 bases and J lost 8, with 8 bases in between. Per germline, CDR1 MDHEN and CDR2 SYDVKM. CDR3 size: 12 residues. The CDR3 DNA follows: TGTGCCAGCAGGCAGGTATATTCACCCCTCCACTTT. It specifies CASRQVYSPLHF.

This clonotype appeared a few times. This chain links TRBV18 with TRBJ1-4; D not certain. The CDR3 runs to 14 residues. Germline assignment: CDR1 KGHSH and CDR2 LQKENI. V shed 6 bases and J shed 3 bases, with 11 bases lying between them. The CDR3 loop is CASSRGTANEKLFF. In DNA, the CDR3 is TGTGCCAGCTCGCGGGGTACGGCTAATGAAAAACTGTTTTTT.

This clonotype was observed at least ten times. The genes are TRBV5-6 and TRBJ2-7, with 9 nucleotides matching TRBD2. V was pared by 2 bases and J by 7 bases, with 7 bases of the junction left unmatched. Germline CDR1 and CDR2: SGHDT and YYEEEE. The CDR3 runs 14 residues. CDR3 in amino acids: CASSLFSGSEEQYF. For the CDR3, the DNA is TGTGCCAGCAGCTTATTTAGCGGGAGTGAAGAGCAGTACTTC.

V usage is TRBV19 and J usage is TRBJ1-2, with a tentative D call TRBD1 (5 bases). Germline values: CDR1 LNHDA, CDR2 SQIVND (reference sequence). The CDR3 has 15 amino acids. With 0 bases removed from V and 4 bases from J, the gap between germline ends came to 12 bases. The CDR3 DNA follows: TGTGCCAGTAGTATAGATCTCAGGGTGGCCTATGGCTACACCTTC. Translation: CASSIDLRVAYGYTF. Full variable domain (rest looked up from reference TRBV19 and TRBJ1-2): DGGITQSPKYLFRKEGQNVTLSCEQNLNHDAMYWYRQDPGQGLRLIYYSQIVNDFQKGDIAEGYSVSREKKESFPLTVTSAQKNPTAFYLCASSIDLRVAYGYTFGSGTRLTVV.

The chain employs TRBV2 and TRBJ2-1; D unresolved. V dropped 8 bases and J dropped 0 bases, with 20 bases sitting between them. The CDR3 runs to 17 residues. Germline lookup yields CDR1 SNHLY and CDR2 FYNNEI. For the CDR3, the DNA is TGTGCCAGCTGCTCCCCCTCTTCGGTACTCTCCTACAATGAGCAGTTCTTC. It yields the protein CASCSPSSVLSYNEQFF.

This clonotype showed up just a few times. V is TRBV6-2 or TRBV6-3 and J is TRBJ2-3, with TRBD1 identical over 8 bases. The germline V gene encodes CDR1 MNHEY and CDR2 SVGEGT. J gave up 2 bases and V 8 bases, and 6 bases lay outside the gene matches. This CDR3 has 14 residues. The CDR3 spells CASRAGGDTDTQYF. The CDR3 DNA is TGTGCCAGCCGCGCAGGGGGCGACACAGATACGCAGTATTTT.

This clonotype was counted a few times. The V gene is TRBV27, the J gene TRBJ2-3, with D tentatively TRBD1 (6 bases). Trimming removed 6 bases at V and 7 bases at J, with 17 bases between. The CDR3 sequence is 14 residues long. Per germline, CDR1 MNHEY and CDR2 SMNVEV (reference sequence). The CDR3 region is CASSRDTLGNTQYF. CDR3 DNA sequence: TGTGCCAGCAGCCGGGACACTTTGGGGAATACGCAGTATTTT.

For this clonotype: The junction and the germline gene differ at one end; a read error may be behind it. The chain joins TRBV6-2 or TRBV6-3 to TRBJ1-2; D gene unclear. The CDR3 has 14 residues. Germline loops: CDR1 MNHEY, CDR2 SVGEGT. In nucleotides, the CDR3 is TGTGCCAGCAGTAACTCGGCCGGCCTAGGAGGCTACACCTTC. Its protein product is CASSNSAGLGGYTF.

This clonotype was seen ten or more times. The chain employs TRBV6-5 and TRBJ2-5; possible D gene TRBD2, 5 bases. The CDR3 consists of 13 residues. The germline V and J ends were trimmed by 6 bases and 6 bases, with 14 bases remaining between them. The germline CDR1 and CDR2 sequences are MNHEY and SVGAGI. This CDR3 is CASRPGILKTQYF. The CDR3 coding sequence is TGTGCCAGCAGACCGGGGATACTTAAGACCCAGTACTTC.

The chain is built from TRBV28 and TRBJ2-2; TRBD2 agrees at 11 bases. Germline V gene data show CDR1 as MDHEN and CDR2 as SYDVKM. With 5 bases clipped from V and 1 base from J, the junction kept 6 bases outside the gene matches. The CDR3 consists of 17 residues. In DNA, the CDR3 is TGTGCCAGCAGTCCTCCGGGACTAGCGGTGAACACCGGGGAGCTGTTTTTT. The encoded protein is CASSPPGLAVNTGELFF.

This clonotype came up a few times. J is TRBJ2-3 and V is TRBV5-5; 10 bases agree with TRBD1. Per the germline V gene, CDR1 is SGHKS and CDR2 is YYEKEE (reference sequence). V shed 2 bases, J shed 2 bases, and the junction held 5 bases outside the gene matches. The CDR3 sequence is 16 residues long. CDR3 DNA: TGTGCCAGCAGCTTCCGGGACAGGGGAGACACAGATACGCAGTATTTT. Its protein product is CASSFRDRGDTDTQYF.

This clonotype has ten or more counts. The CDR3 coding sequence is TGTGCCAGCAGTTACACGGGCTCCTACGAGCAGTACTTC. Translating gives CASSYTGSYEQYF. The gene calls are TRBV6-2 or TRBV6-3 and TRBJ2-7; D is uncertain. This CDR3 has 13 residues. V was clipped by 2 bases and J by 0 bases, with 5 bases between them. The germline V gene encodes CDR1 MNHEY and CDR2 SVGEGT.

On this clonotype: One end of the junction fails to match germline, which may point to a read error. This sequence joins TRBV10-2 and TRBJ2-1; the D is unclear. The CDR3 spans 12 residues. CDR1 and CDR2 from the germline V gene are WSHSY and SAAADI. The CDR3 DNA sequence: TGCGCCAGCAGTGAGGTTGAGAATGTGCAGTTCTTC. It yields the protein CASSEVENVQFF.

This clonotype was seen more than once but under ten times. CDR3 bases: TGTGCCAGCTACAAAGGACAGGAGCACAATGAGCAGTTCTTC. This sequence encodes CASYKGQEHNEQFF. This chain joins TRBV6-1 and TRBJ2-1, with 7 bases aligning to TRBD1. The trim removed 8 bases at V and 5 bases at J, leaving 9 bases unmatched. This CDR3 spans 14 amino acids. From germline, CDR1 is MNHNS and CDR2 SASEGT.

This clonotype was detected ten times or more. This rearrangement joins TRBV7-6 to TRBJ2-3; D is undetermined. Trimming took off 1 base at V and 5 bases at J, with 7 bases between the two ends. The CDR3 extends over 13 amino acids. From germline, CDR1 is SGHVS and CDR2 FNYEAQ. The CDR3 DNA is TGTGCCAGCAGCTTAGTTAGGAAAGATACGCAGTATTTT. This codes for CASSLVRKDTQYF.

The rearrangement joins TRBV27 to TRBJ2-7; D is tentatively TRBD1 or TRBD2 (5 bases each). There are 15 residues in the CDR3. With 3 bases removed from V and 2 bases from J, the gap between germline ends came to 14 bases. Germline values: CDR1 MNHEY, CDR2 SMNVEV (reference sequence). Here the CDR3 reads CASSFVGGSPYEQYF. CDR3 nucleotide sequence: TGTGCCAGCAGTTTCGTTGGGGGATCCCCCTACGAGCAGTACTTC.

V gene TRBV13 combines with J gene TRBJ1-4; 12 bases line up with TRBD1. The CDR3 sequence is 18 residues long. Germline lookup yields CDR1 PRHDT and CDR2 FYEKMQ (reference sequence). The J segment lost 6 bases and the V segment lost 5 bases, leaving 13 bases of the junction unmatched. For the CDR3, the DNA is TGTGCCAGCAGCCGACCGGGACAGGGGGCGGCGGAGGATGAAAAACTGTTTTTT. Translation: CASSRPGQGAAEDEKLFF.

The gene calls are TRBV28 and TRBJ1-2, with D unresolved. The germline V and J ends were trimmed by 5 bases and 8 bases, with 15 bases remaining between them. The germline V gene encodes CDR1 MDHEN and CDR2 SYDVKM. The CDR3 loop spans 13 amino acids. CDR3 DNA sequence: TGTGCCAGCAGTCCACACATGTTACAGGGCTACACCTTC. Translation: CASSPHMLQGYTF.

This clonotype showed up just a few times. V gene TRBV10-3 combines with J gene TRBJ2-3; TRBD1 is a possible D gene (6 bases). Per the germline V gene, CDR1 is ENHRY and CDR2 is SYGVKD. Trimming removed 6 bases from V and 0 bases from J, with 13 bases in between. The CDR3 runs 15 residues. CDR3 in DNA: TGTGCCATCAGCAGACAGGAAACTAGCACAGATACGCAGTATTTT. Protein: CAISRQETSTDTQYF.

The chain recombines TRBV9 with TRBJ2-3; 11 positions agree with TRBD2. Germline-derived CDR1 and CDR2 are SGDLS and YYNGEE. The J segment lost 2 bases and the V segment lost 4 bases, leaving 12 bases of the junction unmatched. The CDR3 spans 18 residues. CDR3 in DNA: TGTGCCAGCAGCCTAACCGGGACTAGCGGATTTCTCACAGATACGCAGTATTTT. Protein sequence: CASSLTGTSGFLTDTQYF. Based on the CDR3 plus reference TRBV9 and TRBJ2-3, the full variable domain is DSGVTQTPKHLITATGQRVTLRCSPRSGDLSVYWYQQSLDQGLQFLIQYYNGEERAKGNILERFSAQQFPDLHSELNLSSLELGDSALYFCASSLTGTSGFLTDTQYFGPGTRLTVL.

V usage is TRBV7-2 and J usage is TRBJ2-1, with D uncertain. Trimming pared 4 bases from V and 4 bases from J, leaving 14 bases between. The CDR3 contains 15 residues. Germline CDR1 reads SGHTA; CDR2 reads FQGNSA. The CDR3 DNA sequence: TGTGCCAGCAGCTCAGGAGCTAACCCATACAATGAGCAGTTCTTC. This codes for CASSSGANPYNEQFF. The entire variable domain, with the rest obtained from reference TRBV7-2 and TRBJ2-1, is as follows: GAGVSQSPSNKVTEKGKDVELRCDPISGHTALYWYRQSLGQGLEFLIYFQGNSAPDKSGLPSDRFSAERTGGSVSTLTIQRTQQEDSAVYLCASSSGANPYNEQFFGPGTRLTVL.

This clonotype has at least ten counts. The chain couples TRBV6-4 to TRBJ2-5; tentative D call: TRBD1 (6 bases). V gave up 2 bases and J gave up 7 bases, with 14 bases separating them. The CDR3 totals 14 residues. The germline V gene has CDR1 MRHNA and CDR2 SNTAGT. CDR3 sequence reads: CASSDGQSGGTQYF. In nucleotides, the CDR3 is TGTGCCAGCAGTGACGGACAGTCTGGAGGGACCCAGTACTTC.

This clonotype has more than one count but fewer than ten. The V gene is TRBV20-1, the J gene TRBJ2-1; D uncertain. Trimming pared 0 bases from V and 0 bases from J, leaving 9 bases between. Germline-derived CDR1 and CDR2 are DFQATT and SNEGSKA (reference sequence). CDR3 length equals 15 residues. The CDR3 DNA reads as TGCAGTGCTAGAGATATTCGCAGCTCCTACAATGAGCAGTTCTTC. It yields the protein CSARDIRSSYNEQFF.

This clonotype occurred a few times. The chain uses TRBV11-2 and TRBJ2-1; maybe TRBD2 (6 bases). Trimming left V 0 bases short and J 9 bases short, with 18 bases between. Germline CDR1 reads SGHAT; CDR2 reads FQNNGV. This CDR3 spans 16 amino acids. DNA of the CDR3: TGTGCCAGCAGCTTAGAATGGGCGGGGTCTTTAGGTGAGCAGTTCTTC. It codes for CASSLEWAGSLGEQFF.

This clonotype was recorded many times. The V gene is TRBV7-2, the J gene TRBJ2-6; tentatively, D is TRBD2 (5 bases). CDR1 SGHTA and CDR2 FQGNSA come from the germline V gene. The CDR3 spans 16 residues. Trimming took off 3 bases at V and 2 bases at J, with 11 bases between the two ends. The DNA of the CDR3 is TGTGCCAGCAGCTTTATGCCGGGAACTGGGGCCAACGTCCTGACTTTC. This translates into CASSFMPGTGANVLTF. Drawing the rest from reference TRBV7-2 and TRBJ2-6, the complete variable domain is GAGVSQSPSNKVTEKGKDVELRCDPISGHTALYWYRQSLGQGLEFLIYFQGNSAPDKSGLPSDRFSAERTGGSVSTLTIQRTQQEDSAVYLCASSFMPGTGANVLTFGAGSRLTVL.